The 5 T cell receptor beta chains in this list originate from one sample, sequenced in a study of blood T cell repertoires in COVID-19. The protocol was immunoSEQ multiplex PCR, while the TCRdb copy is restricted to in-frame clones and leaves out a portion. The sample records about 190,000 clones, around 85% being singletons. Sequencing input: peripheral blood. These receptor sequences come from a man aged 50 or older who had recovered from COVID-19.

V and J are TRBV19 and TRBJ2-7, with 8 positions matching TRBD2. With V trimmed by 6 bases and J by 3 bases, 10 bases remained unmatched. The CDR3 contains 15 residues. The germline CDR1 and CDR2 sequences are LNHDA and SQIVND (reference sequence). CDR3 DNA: TGTGCCAGTAGCCTCAGCGGGAGTTCAAGCTACGAGCAGTACTTC. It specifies CASSLSGSSSYEQYF.

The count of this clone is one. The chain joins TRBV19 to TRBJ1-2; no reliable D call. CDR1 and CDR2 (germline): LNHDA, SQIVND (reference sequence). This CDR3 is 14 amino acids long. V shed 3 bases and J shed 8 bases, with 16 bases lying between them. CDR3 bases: TGTGCCAGTAGTATCTTTCTCGCGGAAGAGGGCTACACCTTC. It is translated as CASSIFLAEEGYTF.

In DNA, the CDR3 is TGTGCCAGCAGTCCCCGACCGGTCCCGGGACAGGGACGGTATGGCTACACCTTC. Translation gives CASSPRPVPGQGRYGYTF. V is TRBV27 and J is TRBJ1-2, with 9 bases identical to TRBD1. CDR1 and CDR2 (germline): MNHEY, SMNVEV (reference sequence). J gave up 5 bases and V 5 bases, and 18 bases lay outside the gene matches. CDR3 length equals 18 residues.

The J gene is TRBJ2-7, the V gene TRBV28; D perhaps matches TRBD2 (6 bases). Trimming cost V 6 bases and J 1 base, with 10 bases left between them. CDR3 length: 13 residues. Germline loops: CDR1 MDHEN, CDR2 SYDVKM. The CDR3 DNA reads TGTGCCAGCAGAACGGGAGCATCCTACGAGCAGTACTTC. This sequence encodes CASRTGASYEQYF.

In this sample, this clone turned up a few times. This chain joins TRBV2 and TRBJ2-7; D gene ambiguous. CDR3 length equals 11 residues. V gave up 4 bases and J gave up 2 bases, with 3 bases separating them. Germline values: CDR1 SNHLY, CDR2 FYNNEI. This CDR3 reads CASSVAYEQYF. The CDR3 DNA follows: TGTGCCAGCAGTGTAGCCTACGAGCAGTACTTC. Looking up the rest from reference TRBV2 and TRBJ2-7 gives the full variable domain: EPEVTQTPSHQVTQMGQEVILRCVPISNHLYFYWYRQILGQKVEFLVSFYNNEISEKSEIFDDQFSVERPDGSNFTLKIRSTKLEDSAMYFCASSVAYEQYFGPGTRLTVT.